Listed here are 23 T cell receptor beta chains from one sample, sequenced in a study of cytomegalovirus exposure and HLA in healthy donors. PCR was performed using 60 Vbeta and 13 Jbeta primers. The protocol was immunoSEQ multiplex PCR, while the TCRdb copy is restricted to in-frame clones and leaves out a portion. Among about 200,000 clones listed, around 80% were seen once. Sequenced input: PBMCs. These receptors all come from a girl aged 2-15 years in good health and CMV-seronegative.

CDR3 nucleotide sequence: TGTGCCATCGTCGCCGGGATAAACACTGAAGCTTTCTTT. Its protein product is CAIVAGINTEAFF. The chain has TRBV10-3 and TRBJ1-1; D gene unclear. CDR3 length: 13 amino acids. Trimming cost V 8 bases and J 2 bases, with 12 bases left between them. CDR1 ENHRY and CDR2 SYGVKD come from the germline V gene.

The V gene is TRBV7-2, the J gene TRBJ1-2; D uncertain. With 2 bases removed from V and 10 bases from J, the gap between germline ends came to 17 bases. Germline loops: CDR1 SGHTA, CDR2 FQGNSA. The CDR3 covers 14 residues. The CDR3, as DNA: TGTGCCAGCAGCTTAAACCTCAATCGGGAACTCTACACCTTC. Translated: CASSLNLNRELYTF.

V usage is TRBV7-9 and J usage is TRBJ2-3, with no clear D. The CDR3 covers 13 residues. Germline V gene sequence: CDR1 SEHNR, CDR2 FQNEAQ (reference sequence). Trimming removed 5 bases at V and 4 bases at J, with 10 bases between. The CDR3 here is CASSISQSDTQYF. The CDR3 bases are TGTGCCAGCAGCATAAGTCAGTCAGATACGCAGTATTTT. Full variable domain (outside the CDR3, taken from reference TRBV7-9 and TRBJ2-3): DTGVSQNPRHKITKRGQNVTFRCDPISEHNRLYWYRQTLGQGPEFLTYFQNEAQLEKSRLLSDRFSAERPKGSFSTLEIQRTEQGDSAMYLCASSISQSDTQYFGPGTRLTVL.

The chain uses TRBV19 and TRBJ1-4; TRBD1 aligns across 7 bases. Germline CDR1 reads LNHDA; CDR2 reads SQIVND (reference sequence). J lost 4 bases, V lost 3 bases, and 2 bases had no gene match. This CDR3 region has 14 residues. The CDR3 loop is CASSMTGLNEKLFF. The DNA of the CDR3 is TGTGCCAGTAGTATGACAGGGCTTAATGAAAAACTGTTTTTT.

The chain joins TRBV10-3 to TRBJ1-6; D is possibly TRBD1 (6 bases). V lost 4 bases and J 5 bases, leaving 9 bases between the germline ends. The germline CDR1 and CDR2 sequences are ENHRY and SYGVKD. The CDR3 has 14 amino acids. The CDR3 nucleotides are TGTGCCATCAGTGCAGGGGTCGATAATTCACCCCTCCACTTT. Amino acids: CAISAGVDNSPLHF.

The rearrangement joins TRBV2 to TRBJ2-3; 9 nucleotides agree with TRBD2. The CDR3 runs to 14 residues. In germline, CDR1 is SNHLY, CDR2 FYNNEI. J lost 2 bases, V lost 6 bases, and 3 bases had no gene match. CDR3 in DNA: TGTGCCAGCAGGACGGGACTAGCCACAGATACGCAGTATTTT. Amino acid sequence: CASRTGLATDTQYF.

The V call is TRBV1, the J call TRBJ2-7; TRBD2, as called in the table, went unchecked against the DNA. TRBV1 constitutes a pseudogene. The CDR3 totals 18 residues. The CDR3 DNA reads as TGCACCAGCAGCCAAGATGGCGGGGAGCGGGAGGGCCCCTACGAGCAGTACTTC. As protein: CTSSQDGGEREGPYEQYF.

The V call is TRBV25-1, the J call TRBJ1-2, with D possibly TRBD1 on 5 matching bases. Between the trimmed V and J ends, which lost 1 base and 4 bases, there was a span of 13 bases. The germline gives CDR1 MGHDK, CDR2 SYGVNS. This CDR3 has 15 residues. The CDR3 coding sequence is TGTGCCAGCAGTGAATGGGGCGGCTTAGGCTATGGCTACACCTTC. This codes for CASSEWGGLGYGYTF.

DNA of the CDR3: TGTGCCAGCAGAGGACAGGAGCCTTCACCCCTCCACTTT. Its translation is CASRGQEPSPLHF. The chain uses TRBV6-5 and TRBJ1-6; 7 nucleotides match TRBD1. After removal of 6 bases from V and 9 bases from J, the junction contained 5 bases not matched to a gene. In germline, CDR1 is MNHEY, CDR2 SVGAGI. This CDR3 has 13 amino acids.

Comment on this clone: At one boundary the junction diverges from the germline segment, which might be a read error. V and J are TRBV13 and TRBJ2-3, with 7 positions matching TRBD1. Germline loops: CDR1 PRHDT, CDR2 FYEKMQ (reference sequence). The CDR3 runs to 12 residues. The CDR3 bases are TGTGCCAGCAGCTCAGTGGGGACAGACTTTTTATTT. Translating gives CASSSVGTDFLF. Drawing the rest from reference TRBV13 and TRBJ2-3, the complete variable domain is AAGVIQSPRHLIKEKRETATLKCYPIPRHDTVYWYQQGPGQDPQFLISFYEKMQSDKGSIPDRFSAQQFSDYHSELNMSSLELGDSALYFCASSSVGTDFLFGPGTRLTVL.

The chain uses TRBV5-6 and TRBJ1-5; 7 bases fit TRBD1. V gave up 4 bases and J gave up 4 bases; unmatched junction bases: 8. The CDR3 runs to 15 residues. The germline gives CDR1 SGHDT, CDR2 YYEEEE. CDR3 sequence: CASSLGGTVNQPQHF. The CDR3 coding sequence is TGTGCCAGCAGCCTGGGCGGGACAGTTAATCAGCCCCAGCATTTT.

The chain is built from TRBV15 and TRBJ1-2; D gene uncertain. The CDR3 consists of 13 residues. Trimming cost V 0 bases and J 4 bases, with 6 bases left between them. CDR1 and CDR2 (germline): LNHNV, YYDKDF (reference sequence). This CDR3 is CATSRDGGYGYTF. In DNA form, the CDR3 reads TGTGCCACCAGCAGAGATGGAGGCTATGGCTACACCTTC.

V is TRBV18 and J is TRBJ1-2; 9 bases map to TRBD1. With 2 bases clipped from V and 5 bases from J, the junction kept 9 bases outside the gene matches. This CDR3 region has 16 residues. Germline V lookup: CDR1 KGHSH, CDR2 LQKENI. CDR3 sequence reads: CASSPKLLGTGYGYTF. The CDR3 DNA reads TGTGCCAGCTCACCAAAACTCTTAGGGACAGGGTATGGCTACACCTTC.

J is TRBJ2-6 and V is TRBV5-6; 9 bases line up with TRBD1. V lost 5 bases and J lost 0; bases outside the gene matches: 6. The CDR3 is 17 residues long. The germline V gene encodes CDR1 SGHDT and CDR2 YYEEEE. The CDR3 sequence: CASSPGTGLSGANVLTF. DNA for the CDR3: TGTGCCAGCAGTCCCGGGACAGGGCTCTCTGGGGCCAACGTCCTGACTTTC.

V is TRBV27 and J is TRBJ1-5, with TRBD1 matching over 8 bases. After removal of 4 bases from V and 6 bases from J, the junction contained 8 bases not matched to a gene. Germline-derived CDR1 and CDR2 are MNHEY and SMNVEV (reference sequence). The CDR3 is 15 amino acids. CDR3 residues: CASSSGQGLVQPQHF. CDR3 nucleotide sequence: TGTGCCAGCAGTTCAGGACAGGGTCTGGTTCAGCCCCAGCATTTT.

This clone was counted between two and nine times. V gene TRBV7-2 combines with J gene TRBJ1-4; no firm D call. V was shortened by 1 base and J by 7 bases, with 7 bases between the two germline ends. Germline CDR1 SGHTA, CDR2 FQGNSA. The CDR3 is 13 residues long. The CDR3: CASSLVLGEKLFF. The CDR3 nucleotides read TGTGCCAGCAGCTTAGTTCTAGGTGAAAAACTGTTTTTT.

J is TRBJ1-1 and V is TRBV10-3; possibly TRBD1 for D (6 bases). Germline lookup yields CDR1 ENHRY and CDR2 SYGVKD. This CDR3 comprises 15 residues. V was cut by 0 bases and J by 4 bases, with 12 bases left in between. CDR3 bases: TGTGCCATCAGTGAGTCGAGGGACACTGGCACTGAAGCTTTCTTT. As protein: CAISESRDTGTEAFF.

V usage is TRBV5-5 and J usage is TRBJ2-3, with 10 positions matching TRBD2. The CDR3 extends over 15 amino acids. The J segment lost 3 bases and the V segment lost 1 base, leaving 2 bases of the junction unmatched. Germline V lookup: CDR1 SGHKS, CDR2 YYEKEE (reference sequence). The CDR3: CASSLPAGGTDTQYF. The CDR3, as DNA: TGTGCCAGCAGCTTGCCAGCGGGAGGGACAGATACGCAGTATTTT.

V and J are TRBV4-2 and TRBJ2-3, with TRBD2 matching 12 bases. V shed 4 bases and J 0 bases; nucleotides not matched to a gene: 8. Germline V CDR1 and CDR2: LGHNA, YNFKEQ. CDR3 size: 18 residues. As DNA, the CDR3 is TGTGCCAGCAGCCTAGTGACTAGCGGGGGTCCCAGCACAGATACGCAGTATTTT. Protein: CASSLVTSGGPSTDTQYF.

The chain has TRBV5-1 and TRBJ2-1; 15 nucleotides line up with TRBD2. Trimming cost V 4 bases and J 9 bases; bases outside gene matches: 11. Germline V gene lookup returns CDR1 SGHRS and CDR2 YFSETQ. This CDR3 region has 17 residues. CDR3 amino acids: CASSTLPGLAGGGEQFF. DNA for the CDR3: TGCGCCAGCAGCACCTTACCGGGACTAGCGGGAGGAGGTGAGCAGTTCTTC.

Worth noting for this clone: Mismatch with germline at one junction end may stem from a read error. CDR3 loop: CAGSDSGGDTHGYTF. The CDR3 DNA reads as TGTGCCGGCAGTGACTCGGGGGGGGATACCCATGGCTACACCTTC. The rearrangement joins TRBV6-4 to TRBJ1-2, with D tentatively TRBD1 (5 bases). Germline lookup yields CDR1 MRHNA and CDR2 SNTAGT. There are 15 residues in the CDR3.

This clone was seen a single time. The rearrangement uses TRBV6-5 and TRBJ1-2, with a tentative D call TRBD1 (6 bases). Germline CDR1 reads MNHEY; CDR2 reads SVGAGI. The CDR3 spans 15 residues. V was clipped by 2 bases and J by 3 bases, with 13 bases between them. The CDR3 coding sequence is TGTGCCAGCAGTTACGATGGACAGTTCCACTATGGCTACACCTTC. It codes for CASSYDGQFHYGYTF.

The rearrangement joins TRBV5-4 to TRBJ2-1; a weak D match, TRBD1 (5 bases). CDR3 size: 15 residues. Between the trimmed V and J ends, which lost 4 bases and 5 bases, there was a span of 16 bases. CDR1 is SGHNT and CDR2 is YYREEE in the germline V gene (reference sequence). The CDR3 spells CASSVKHDSNNEQFF. CDR3 in DNA: TGTGCCAGCAGCGTTAAACACGACAGTAACAATGAGCAGTTCTTC.